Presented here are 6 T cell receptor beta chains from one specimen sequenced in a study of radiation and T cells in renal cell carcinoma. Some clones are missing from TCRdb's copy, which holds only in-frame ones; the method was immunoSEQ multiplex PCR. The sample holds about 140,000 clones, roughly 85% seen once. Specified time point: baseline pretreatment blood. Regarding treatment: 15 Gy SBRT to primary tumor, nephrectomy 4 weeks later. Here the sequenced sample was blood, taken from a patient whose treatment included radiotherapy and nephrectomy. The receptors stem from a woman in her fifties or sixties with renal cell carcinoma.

CDR3 coding DNA: TGTGCCAGCAGTCGAACCACGACAGGGGGCGGTGAGCAGTACTTC. Translated, it gives CASSRTTTGGGEQYF. The chain joins TRBV7-2 to TRBJ2-7; 10 bases are a match to TRBD1. The CDR3 sequence is 15 residues long. Trimming at V came to 6 bases and at J to 7 bases, leaving 12 bases not matched to a gene. The germline V gene has CDR1 SGHTA and CDR2 FQGNSA.

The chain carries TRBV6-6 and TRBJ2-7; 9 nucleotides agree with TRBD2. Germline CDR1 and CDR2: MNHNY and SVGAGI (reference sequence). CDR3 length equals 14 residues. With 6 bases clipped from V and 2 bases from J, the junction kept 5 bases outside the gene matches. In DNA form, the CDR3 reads TGTGCCAGCAGCCCTGCGGGGGGGACCTACGAGCAGTACTTC. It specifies CASSPAGGTYEQYF.

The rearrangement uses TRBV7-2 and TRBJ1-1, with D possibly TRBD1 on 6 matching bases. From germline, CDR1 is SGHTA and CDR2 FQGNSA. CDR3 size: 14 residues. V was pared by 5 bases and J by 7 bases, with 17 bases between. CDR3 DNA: TGTGCCAGCAGCCTCCACGGGGGGGCGGGTGAAGCTTTCTTT. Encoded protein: CASSLHGGAGEAFF.

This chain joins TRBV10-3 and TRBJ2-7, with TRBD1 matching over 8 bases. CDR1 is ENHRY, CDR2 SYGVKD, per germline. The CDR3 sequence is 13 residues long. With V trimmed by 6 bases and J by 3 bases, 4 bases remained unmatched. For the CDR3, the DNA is TGTGCCATCAGCGGAACAGGGGGCTACGAGCAGTACTTC. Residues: CAISGTGGYEQYF.

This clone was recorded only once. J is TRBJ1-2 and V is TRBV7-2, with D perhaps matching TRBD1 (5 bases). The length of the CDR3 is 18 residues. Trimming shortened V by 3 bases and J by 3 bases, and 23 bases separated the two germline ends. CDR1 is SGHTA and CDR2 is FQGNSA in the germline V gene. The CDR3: CASSFMGRDAIGDYGYTF. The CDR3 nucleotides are TGTGCCAGCAGCTTTATGGGGCGGGACGCAATCGGCGACTATGGCTACACCTTC.

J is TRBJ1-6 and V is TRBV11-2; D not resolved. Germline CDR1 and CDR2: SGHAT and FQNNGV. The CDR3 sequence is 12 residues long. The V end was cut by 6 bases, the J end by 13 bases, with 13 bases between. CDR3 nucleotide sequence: TGTGCCAGCAGAAAGGACCTTCCTCCCCTCCACTTT. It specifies CASRKDLPPLHF.